The clone carrying this T cell receptor beta chain was recorded many times. Each CDR3 protein gets one entry after TCRdb re-called the 5' RACE reads with MiXCR. The sample consists of about 240,000 distinct CDR3 sequences, 7% to 8.5% of them appearing once. This sample was taken from a study of identical twins. The V end was cut by 2 bases, the J end by 1 base, with 16 bases between. The CDR3 sequence is 16 residues long. Germline lookup yields CDR1 SGHRS and CDR2 YFSETQ. These data were likewise used in another study, on yellow fever vaccine responses in identical twins.

The J gene is TRBJ2-7, the V gene TRBV5-1, with a possible D match to TRBD2 (5 bases). Sequencing used CD8+ T cells sorted from blood. The receptor was isolated from a woman between 18 and 29 years old in good health. The CDR3 protein is CASSFGLAMGSYEQYF. The CDR3 bases are TGCGCCAGCAGCTTCGGGCTAGCCATGGGATCCTACGAGCAGTACTTC.